This TCR beta chain was captured in a study of vaccination and CD4 T cells after COVID-19. Study findings and constraints: Convalescent patients' vaccine-specific clones were spike mono-reactive in 304 of 307 cases. For convalescent patients, a median about 86% of reactive clones surfaced exclusively after vaccination.

With the Oncomine TCR Beta short-read assay, DNA from cultured CD4+ T cells was sequenced. Each CDR3 protein gets one entry after TCRdb re-called the PCR reads with MiXCR. The table records 6,500 to 7,500 distinct CDR3 sequences, less than 60% of them present only once. This clonotype was counted between two and nine times. Its antigen remains unidentified. Treatment: roughly 10-day PBMC culture with coronavirus spike peptide pools or control peptides (ViraFEST assay). Investigators obtained the unexposed donor's CD4+ T cells before the COVID-19 pandemic (2011-2018). This CDR3 is built from 13 residues. V was clipped by 5 bases and J by 8 bases, with 16 bases between them. In germline, CDR1 is SGHNT, CDR2 YYREEE (reference sequence).

The genes are TRBV5-4 and TRBJ1-2; D remains ambiguous. Sequenced: CD4+ T cells from blood, cultured in vitro. This TCR came from a human donor in good health. The CDR3, as DNA: TGTGCCAGCAGAGAATCGGAAGGTCGAGGCTACACCTTC. Its translation: CASRESEGRGYTF.